These 26 T cell receptor beta chains came from one sample sequenced in a study of molecular identifiers for immune sequencing clone quantification (dated by TCRdb to between 2018 and 2020). Receptor libraries were prepared by PCR. The listed sequencing device is NextSeq 500. TCRdb handled the public reads itself, with Q25 trimming in fastp and clone calling in MiXCR, and kept productive beta chains. Rows merge per CDR3 protein into single entries with the most common DNA and genes. For this sample the table gives hundreds of thousands of distinct CDR3 sequences, of which around 25% were detected only once. In total, the top ten clones hold about 0.78% of the sample. Sequenced material: naive CD8+ T cells from blood, with Jurkat cell RNA spiked in. The sample's cell subset or site, from its label and the paper: FACS-sorted CD8+CD4-CCR7+CD45RA+ naive T cells. The origin of the receptors is a human donor in good health. Some libraries in this study had Jurkat cell RNA spiked in.

About this clonotype: One end of the junction varies from germline; a read error may be responsible. The chain recombines TRBV2 with TRBJ2-5; 10 bases match TRBD1. The germline CDR1 and CDR2 sequences are SNHLY and FYNNEI. This CDR3 contains 15 residues. This CDR3 is CTSSDWDRGLETQYF. As DNA, the CDR3 is TGTACCAGCAGTGACTGGGACAGGGGTCTCGAGACCCAGTACTTC.

This clonotype was picked up many times. This chain uses TRBV6-2 or TRBV6-3 with TRBJ2-7, with 9 nucleotides matching TRBD2. Germline CDR1 and CDR2: MNHEY and SVGEGT. V trimming: 7 bases; J trimming: 2 bases; junction bases outside the gene matches: 3. The CDR3 has 13 amino acids. The CDR3 DNA follows: TGTGCCAGCAACCGACTAGCGGCCTACGAGCAGTACTTC. Translating it yields CASNRLAAYEQYF.

This clonotype came up many times. This chain joins TRBV6-2 or TRBV6-3 and TRBJ2-3; 7 bases are shared with TRBD2. In germline, CDR1 is MNHEY, CDR2 SVGEGT. The CDR3 totals 18 residues. After removal of 5 bases from V and 4 bases from J, the junction contained 18 bases not matched to a gene. CDR3 DNA: TGTGCCAGCAGTCACCTAGGCGATTCCGGGACTACATCAGATACGCAGTATTTT. This codes for CASSHLGDSGTTSDTQYF.

This clonotype was observed a handful of times. The chain carries TRBV14 and TRBJ2-1, with 11 nucleotides matching TRBD2. The J segment lost 9 bases and the V segment lost 5 bases, leaving 6 bases of the junction unmatched. CDR1 is SGHDN and CDR2 is FVKESK in the germline V gene. There are 14 residues in the CDR3. CDR3 region: CASSVLAGDTEQFF. CDR3 DNA sequence: TGTGCCAGCAGCGTACTAGCGGGAGACACTGAGCAGTTCTTC.

The chain employs TRBV9 and TRBJ2-5; 8 nucleotides line up with TRBD1. The CDR3 spans 14 residues. V was clipped by 3 bases and J by 5 bases; unmatched bases: 6. CDR1 is SGDLS and CDR2 is YYNGEE in the germline V gene. The CDR3 DNA sequence: TGTGCCAGCAGCGACGGACAGGGAGGCGAGACCCAGTACTTC. This codes for CASSDGQGGETQYF. The full variable domain, completed using reference TRBV9 and TRBJ2-5, is DSGVTQTPKHLITATGQRVTLRCSPRSGDLSVYWYQQSLDQGLQFLIQYYNGEERAKGNILERFSAQQFPDLHSELNLSSLELGDSALYFCASSDGQGGETQYFGPGTRLLVL.

The table lists this clonotype with a few counts. The junction departs from the called germline gene at one end, perhaps through a read error. The genes are TRBV7-9 and TRBJ2-4; no reliable D call. The CDR3 loop spans 12 amino acids. Germline CDR1 and CDR2: SEHNR and FQNEAQ (reference sequence). As DNA, the CDR3 is TGTGCCGGCAGCTTATATCTGAACATTCAGTACTTC. Translation: CAGSLYLNIQYF.

This clonotype appeared many times. The chain has TRBV4-1 and TRBJ1-1; 9 bases are shared with TRBD1. Germline V CDR1 and CDR2: MGHRA, YSYEKL. The junction had 5 bases not matched to a gene; V was cut back by 3 bases and J by 3 bases. CDR3 length: 15 amino acids. The CDR3 bases are TGCGCCAGCAGCCACTTGACAGGGGGTTACACTGAAGCTTTCTTT. This codes for CASSHLTGGYTEAFF.

This clonotype was seen at least ten times. The V call is TRBV7-9, the J call TRBJ2-3; D tentatively fits TRBD1 or TRBD2 (5 bases each). Trimming removed 2 bases from V and 4 bases from J, with 13 bases in between. Germline values: CDR1 SEHNR, CDR2 FQNEAQ (reference sequence). The CDR3 totals 15 residues. The CDR3 loop reads CASSLRGSAPDTQYF. The DNA of the CDR3 is TGTGCCAGCAGCTTACGGGGCTCGGCCCCAGATACGCAGTATTTT.

J is TRBJ2-7 and V is TRBV5-6; tentative D call: TRBD2 (6 bases). The CDR3 has 14 residues. V was clipped by 0 bases and J by 3 bases, with 10 bases between them. Germline CDR1 and CDR2: SGHDT and YYEEEE. CDR3 DNA: TGTGCCAGCAGCTTGGAACTAGCTAACTACGAGCAGTACTTC. Its protein is CASSLELANYEQYF. Full variable domain (remainder filled in from reference TRBV5-6 and TRBJ2-7): DAGVTQSPTHLIKTRGQQVTLRCSPKSGHDTVSWYQQALGQGPQFIFQYYEEEERQRGNFPDRFSGHQFPNYSSELNVNALLLGDSALYLCASSLELANYEQYFGPGTRLTVT.

This clonotype was counted many times. The V gene is TRBV6-5, the J gene TRBJ2-2, with D possibly matching TRBD2 (5 bases). The germline V and J ends were trimmed by 2 bases and 5 bases, with 6 bases remaining between them. Germline V gives CDR1 MNHEY, CDR2 SVGAGI. The CDR3 totals 13 residues. Written as DNA, the CDR3 is TGTGCCAGCAGTTACGGGGAGACCGGGGAGCTGTTTTTT. Its protein product is CASSYGETGELFF.

With regard to this clonotype: One junction end disagrees with the germline gene, perhaps due to a read error. V is TRBV20-1 and J is TRBJ2-7; 12 bases match TRBD2. The germline gives CDR1 DFQATT, CDR2 SNEGSKA (reference sequence). This CDR3 is built from 16 residues. CDR3: CSARGTSGIITYGQYF. The CDR3 nucleotides are TGCAGTGCTAGAGGGACTAGCGGGATAATTACCTACGGGCAGTACTTC.

Many counts were recorded for this clonotype. The CDR3 sequence: CASKNQDRTSAADTQYF. As DNA, the CDR3 is TGTGCCAGCAAGAATCAGGACAGAACTTCGGCGGCAGATACGCAGTATTTT. This rearrangement joins TRBV7-9 to TRBJ2-3; perhaps TRBD1 as D (6 bases). This CDR3 comprises 17 residues. Deletions cut 7 bases from V and 4 bases from J, with 24 bases between. CDR1 and CDR2 from the germline V gene are SEHNR and FQNEAQ (reference sequence).

DNA of the CDR3: TGTGCCAGCAGTCATATCGACAGGGGTGGCGACGAGCAGTACTTC. Residues: CASSHIDRGGDEQYF. The chain recombines TRBV6-5 with TRBJ2-7, with 8 nucleotides matching TRBD1. The germline gives CDR1 MNHEY, CDR2 SVGAGI. After removal of 5 bases from V and 5 bases from J, the junction contained 11 bases not matched to a gene. This CDR3 spans 15 amino acids.

J is TRBJ2-3 and V is TRBV14; TRBD2 matches 7 bases. The CDR3 totals 17 residues. V lost 0 bases to trimming and J lost 0 bases; unmatched junction nucleotides: 6. CDR1 is SGHDN, CDR2 FVKESK, per germline. This CDR3 reads CASSQDPGGPSTDTQYF. CDR3 coding DNA: TGTGCCAGCAGCCAAGATCCGGGGGGTCCGAGCACAGATACGCAGTATTTT.

Of note for this clonotype: Possible read error: a much larger clone is one base away. V usage is TRBV5-1 and J usage is TRBJ2-7, with 9 positions matching TRBD2. Germline loops: CDR1 SGHRS, CDR2 YFSETQ. This CDR3 comprises 15 residues. V shed 4 bases, J shed 4 bases, and the junction held 9 bases outside the gene matches. DNA of the CDR3: TGCGCCAGCAGCCCGAGGGCTAGCGGGGAGTACGAGCAGTACTTC. Translated: CASSPRASGEYEQYF.

The chain combines TRBV6-1 with TRBJ2-5, with no clear D. The germline V gene has CDR1 MNHNS and CDR2 SASEGT. The CDR3 has 15 amino acids. Trimming removed 8 bases from V and 4 bases from J, with 20 bases in between. For the CDR3, the DNA is TGTGCCAGCTACTCCCGGAAGGGTAGTGGAGAGACCCAGTACTTC. Its translation is CASYSRKGSGETQYF.

The chain links TRBV20-1 to TRBJ2-2; 11 nucleotides line up with TRBD2. V dropped 6 bases and J dropped 2; count of bases not matched to a gene: 14. Germline lookup yields CDR1 DFQATT and CDR2 SNEGSKA (reference sequence). This CDR3 has 18 residues. As DNA, the CDR3 is TGCAGTGCCGAACACCCGGGACTAGCGGACATCAACACCGGGGAGCTGTTTTTT. Translated: CSAEHPGLADINTGELFF.

The table lists this clonotype with many counts. The chain is built from TRBV5-4 and TRBJ2-5; TRBD2 aligns across 9 bases. The CDR3 consists of 14 residues. Germline-derived CDR1 and CDR2 are SGHNT and YYREEE (reference sequence). J lost 5 bases, V lost 2 bases, and 4 bases had no gene match. CDR3 loop: CASSFGGGAETQYF. DNA of the CDR3: TGTGCCAGCAGCTTCGGCGGGGGGGCCGAGACCCAGTACTTC.

To note about this clonotype: An end of the junction differs from the germline gene, which may be a read error. The chain has TRBV7-3 and TRBJ2-4; TRBD2 agrees at 7 bases. Germline CDR1 and CDR2: SGHTA and FQGTGA. This CDR3 is built from 16 residues. CDR3 sequence (DNA): TGCGCCAGCAGCCCCGCCGGGGGGTCAGCCAAAAACATTCAGCACTTC. This gives the protein CASSPAGGSAKNIQHF.

The J gene is TRBJ1-2, the V gene TRBV7-2, with TRBD1 matching 10 bases. This CDR3 spans 17 amino acids. The junction had 12 bases not matched to a gene; V was cut back by 4 bases and J by 4 bases. Germline CDR1 SGHTA, CDR2 FQGNSA. CDR3 in DNA: TGTGCCAGCAGCTCAGGGACAGGGGCTATGGATGGCTATGGCTACACCTTC. It codes for CASSSGTGAMDGYGYTF.

This clonotype was seen at least ten times. The chain recombines TRBV5-1 with TRBJ2-1; 9 nucleotides align to TRBD2. The junction had 3 bases not matched to a gene; V was cut back by 3 bases and J by 2 bases. Germline CDR1 is SGHRS and CDR2 is YFSETQ. CDR3 length: 15 amino acids. The CDR3 nucleotides are TGCGCCAGCAGCTATGGGACTAGCCCCTACAATGAGCAGTTCTTC. Encoded protein: CASSYGTSPYNEQFF.

V usage is TRBV12-3 or TRBV12-4 and J usage is TRBJ2-3, with TRBD2 matching over 8 bases. This CDR3 contains 15 residues. The J segment lost 4 bases and the V segment lost 6 bases, leaving 9 bases of the junction unmatched. Here the CDR3 reads CASRERGLVPDTQYF. The CDR3 DNA reads as TGTGCCAGCAGGGAAAGGGGACTAGTCCCAGATACGCAGTATTTT.

This clonotype was seen ten or more times. The chain carries TRBV7-2 and TRBJ2-7; D gene uncertain. The ends were cut back, 5 bases at V and 6 bases at J, with 14 bases in the middle. The CDR3 runs 13 residues. CDR1 and CDR2 (germline): SGHTA, FQGNSA. This CDR3 is CASSLGPVGEQYF. The CDR3, as DNA: TGTGCCAGCAGCCTCGGGCCAGTCGGCGAGCAGTACTTC.

This clonotype was seen only a few times. The chain joins TRBV9 to TRBJ2-7; D tentatively fits TRBD1 or TRBD2 (5 bases each). Germline V gene sequence: CDR1 SGDLS, CDR2 YYNGEE. This CDR3 has 15 residues. Trimming took 3 bases from V and 2 from J, leaving 15 bases between them. The CDR3 protein is CASSASPGATYEQYF. CDR3 bases: TGTGCCAGCAGCGCCTCCCCCGGGGCCACCTACGAGCAGTACTTC.

Points on this clonotype: This could be a read error, since a much larger clone is one nucleotide away. This rearrangement joins TRBV7-9 to TRBJ2-6; D possibly corresponds to TRBD2 (5 bases). Per the germline V gene, CDR1 is SEHNR and CDR2 is FQNEAQ (reference sequence). The V end was cut by 8 bases, the J end by 1 base, with 15 bases between. The CDR3 consists of 16 residues. The CDR3 loop is CASFGRGMSGANVLTF. In nucleotides, the CDR3 is TGTGCCAGCTTCGGACGGGGAATGTCTGGGGCCAACGTCCTGACTTTC.

The CDR3 is CASSWGAKNIQYF. CDR3 coding DNA: TGTGCCAGCAGTTGGGGGGCCAAAAACATTCAGTACTTC. The V and J genes are TRBV27 and TRBJ2-4; D is perhaps TRBD1 or TRBD2 (5 bases each). CDR1 and CDR2 (germline): MNHEY, SMNVEV (reference sequence). The CDR3 runs 13 residues. V shed 4 bases and J shed 1 base, with 5 bases lying between them.